The 27 T cell receptor beta chains in this list originate from one sample, sequenced in a study of cytomegalovirus exposure and HLA in healthy donors. PCR employed 60 Vbeta and 13 Jbeta primers. Only in-frame clones appear in the TCRdb table, and some are missing; sequencing was by immunoSEQ multiplex PCR. The data contain fewer than 200,000 clones, around 80% of them singletons. Sequenced material: PBMCs. These receptors originate from a human donor in good health.

J is TRBJ2-2 and V is TRBV10-3; the D is unclear. CDR3 length: 13 residues. The V gene's germline CDR1 is ENHRY and CDR2 SYGVKD. V gave up 5 bases and J gave up 6 bases, with 10 bases separating them. The CDR3 loop is CAISNRAPGELFF. The CDR3 DNA reads as TGTGCCATCAGTAACAGAGCCCCCGGGGAGCTGTTTTTT.

The V call is TRBV27, the J call TRBJ1-2; D ambiguous. Germline CDR1 is MNHEY and CDR2 is SMNVEV (reference sequence). Trimming cost V 0 bases and J 4 bases, with 6 bases left between them. The CDR3 sequence is 13 residues long. CDR3 sequence: CASSLSQSYGYTF. DNA of the CDR3: TGTGCCAGCAGTTTATCACAGAGCTATGGCTACACCTTC.

The chain couples TRBV20-1 to TRBJ1-1, with no clear D. Germline V gives CDR1 DFQATT, CDR2 SNEGSKA (reference sequence). This CDR3 comprises 10 residues. The DNA of the CDR3 is TGCAGCACTCATCGGGGTGAAGCTTTCTTT. Protein: CSTHRGEAFF.

The chain carries TRBV10-3 and TRBJ2-5, with D maybe TRBD2 (6 bases). The CDR3 loop spans 13 amino acids. The germline V gene has CDR1 ENHRY and CDR2 SYGVKD. V lost 6 bases to trimming and J lost 0 bases, with 8 bases between them. The CDR3: CAIRRDDQETQYF. The CDR3 nucleotides are TGTGCCATCAGGCGGGACGACCAAGAGACCCAGTACTTC.

This chain uses TRBV2 with TRBJ2-6, with unresolved D. This CDR3 contains 16 residues. The V end was cut by 3 bases, the J end by 1 base, with 10 bases between. Germline CDR1 and CDR2: SNHLY and FYNNEI. The CDR3 bases are TGTGCCAGCAGTGATCTAGACCCATCTGGGGCCAACGTCCTGACTTTC. It yields the protein CASSDLDPSGANVLTF.

The V and J genes are TRBV6-4 and TRBJ1-1; the D gene is possibly TRBD1 (5 bases). V was clipped by 5 bases and J by 2 bases, with 9 bases between them. The germline gives CDR1 MRHNA, CDR2 SNTAGT. The CDR3 is 13 residues long. The CDR3 nucleotides read TGTGCCAGCAGTATGACAGCCAACACTGAAGCTTTCTTT. It translates to CASSMTANTEAFF.

V usage is TRBV5-1 and J usage is TRBJ2-3; D remains unclear. Germline CDR1 is SGHRS and CDR2 is YFSETQ. V was trimmed by 1 base and J by 2 bases, leaving 8 bases between them. This CDR3 has 14 amino acids. The CDR3 loop reads CASSLSQNTDTQYF. The CDR3 nucleotides read TGCGCCAGCAGCTTGTCACAGAACACAGATACGCAGTATTTT. Drawing the rest from reference TRBV5-1 and TRBJ2-3, the complete variable domain is KAGVTQTPRYLIKTRGQQVTLSCSPISGHRSVSWYQQTPGQGLQFLFEYFSETQRNKGNFPGRFSGRQFSNSRSEMNVSTLELGDSALYLCASSLSQNTDTQYFGPGTRLTVL.

The chain employs TRBV21-1 and TRBJ1-4. TRBV21-1 is marked as a pseudogene. This CDR3 is built from 16 residues. CDR3 in amino acids: CASSKAREGSNEKLFF. In DNA form, the CDR3 reads TGTGCCAGCAGCAAAGCGCGGGAGGGATCTAATGAAAAACTGTTTTTT.

The chain uses TRBV7-2 and TRBJ1-1; 7 bases line up with TRBD1. Trimming cost V 5 bases and J 5 bases; bases outside gene matches: 14. This CDR3 spans 16 amino acids. Looked up from germline, CDR1 is SGHTA and CDR2 is FQGNSA. CDR3 nucleotide sequence: TGTGCCAGCAGCCCAGACAGGGTCTCTATGGGAACTGAAGCTTTCTTT. Translated: CASSPDRVSMGTEAFF.

The chain couples TRBV19 to TRBJ1-6; the match to TRBD1 covers 10 bases. This CDR3 spans 17 amino acids. The V gene's germline CDR1 is LNHDA and CDR2 SQIVND (reference sequence). Trimming at V came to 5 bases and at J to 2 bases, leaving 6 bases not matched to a gene. DNA for the CDR3: TGTGCCAGTAGTCCGGACAGGGGGTCGACCTATAATTCACCCCTCCACTTT. The encoded protein is CASSPDRGSTYNSPLHF.

This clone was seen just once. The chain uses TRBV12-5 and TRBJ2-7, with D perhaps matching TRBD1 (6 bases). The CDR3 spans 15 residues. V was cut by 0 bases and J by 2 bases, with 11 bases left in between. Germline values: CDR1 LGHNT, CDR2 FRNRAP. CDR3 nucleotides: TGTGCTAGTGGTTTGGTACTAGGACAGCCCTACGAGCAGTACTTC. It specifies CASGLVLGQPYEQYF. The full variable domain, its missing parts supplied by reference TRBV12-5 and TRBJ2-7, is DARVTQTPRHKVTEMGQEVTMRCQPILGHNTVFWYRQTMMQGLELLAYFRNRAPLDDSGMPKDRFSAEMPDATLATLKIQPSEPRDSAVYFCASGLVLGQPYEQYFGPGTRLTVT.

The J gene is TRBJ2-5, the V gene TRBV10-3; TRBD1 matches at 8 bases. This CDR3 is built from 12 residues. Germline CDR1 is ENHRY and CDR2 is SYGVKD. After removal of 7 bases from V and 5 bases from J, the junction contained 3 bases not matched to a gene. CDR3 loop: CAIKDRDETQYF. The CDR3 nucleotides are TGTGCCATCAAGGACAGGGACGAGACCCAGTACTTC.

This chain connects TRBV6-6 to TRBJ1-3; the D gene is possibly TRBD1 (5 bases). The V end lost 2 bases, the J end lost 2 bases, and 7 bases lay between the germline ends. The CDR3 is 14 amino acids. Germline V gives CDR1 MNHNY, CDR2 SVGAGI (reference sequence). The CDR3: CASSYGGTGNTIYF. The CDR3 nucleotides read TGTGCCAGCAGTTACGGGGGGACTGGAAACACCATATATTTT.

This clone was seen a handful of times. This sequence joins TRBV5-4 and TRBJ1-4, with D possibly being TRBD1 (6 bases). The germline gives CDR1 SGHNT, CDR2 YYREEE (reference sequence). This CDR3 region has 15 residues. V lost 1 base and J 8 bases, leaving 15 bases between the germline ends. Written as DNA, the CDR3 is TGTGCCAGCAGCTTGAGAGGGGGGGTAGAAGAAAAACTGTTTTTT. Protein product: CASSLRGGVEEKLFF.

This chain links TRBV2 with TRBJ1-5, with D possibly TRBD1 on 6 matching bases. V was cut by 6 bases and J by 5 bases, with 17 bases left in between. CDR1 is SNHLY and CDR2 is FYNNEI in the germline V gene. This CDR3 spans 15 amino acids. For the CDR3, the DNA is TGTGCCAGCAGCCAAAGGGGGTTTCGAGATCAGCCCCAGCATTTT. Translated: CASSQRGFRDQPQHF. The full variable domain, rest sourced from reference TRBV2 and TRBJ1-5, is EPEVTQTPSHQVTQMGQEVILRCVPISNHLYFYWYRQILGQKVEFLVSFYNNEISEKSEIFDDQFSVERPDGSNFTLKIRSTKLEDSAMYFCASSQRGFRDQPQHFGDGTRLSIL.

For the CDR3, the DNA is TGTGCCAGCAGCGTGGGACTAGCGGTACAAGAGACCCAGTACTTC. As protein: CASSVGLAVQETQYF. The J gene is TRBJ2-5, the V gene TRBV9; 11 nucleotides agree with TRBD2. V dropped 2 bases and J dropped 2; count of bases not matched to a gene: 2. This CDR3 has 15 amino acids. Germline CDR1 reads SGDLS; CDR2 reads YYNGEE.

V and J are TRBV19 and TRBJ2-2, with D possibly being TRBD2 (6 bases). The length of the CDR3 is 13 residues. Trimming stripped 3 bases from V and 4 bases from J, with 6 bases between. Per the germline V gene, CDR1 is LNHDA and CDR2 is SQIVND (reference sequence). The CDR3 nucleotides read TGTGCCAGTAGTATGGAGGGCACCGGGGAGCTGTTTTTT. Its protein product is CASSMEGTGELFF. Full variable domain (outside the CDR3, taken from reference TRBV19 and TRBJ2-2): DGGITQSPKYLFRKEGQNVTLSCEQNLNHDAMYWYRQDPGQGLRLIYYSQIVNDFQKGDIAEGYSVSREKKESFPLTVTSAQKNPTAFYLCASSMEGTGELFFGEGSRLTVL.

This chain links TRBV7-8 with TRBJ2-1, with 8 bases aligning to TRBD2. This CDR3 spans 15 amino acids. CDR1 is SGHVS, CDR2 FQNEAQ, per germline. Trimming removed 3 bases from V and 7 bases from J; junction bases left unmatched: 8. As DNA, the CDR3 is TGTGCCAGCAGCTTTTCCGTTGCTAGCGGGAATGAGCAGTTCTTC. It specifies CASSFSVASGNEQFF. The full variable domain, its missing parts supplied by reference TRBV7-8 and TRBJ2-1, is GAGVSQSPRYKVAKRGQDVALRCDPISGHVSLFWYQQALGQGPEFLTYFQNEAQLDKSGLPSDRFFAERPEGSVSTLKIQRTQQEDSAVYLCASSFSVASGNEQFFGPGTRLTVL.

This clone was found once. At one end, the junction sequence differs from germline, possibly due to a read error. The chain joins TRBV18 to TRBJ1-1; D is unresolved. Germline V gene lookup returns CDR1 KGHSH and CDR2 LQKENI. The CDR3 is made up of 13 amino acids. The CDR3 coding sequence is TGTGCCAGCTCACCGCCCGTCTCGACTGGAGCTTTCTTT. It yields the protein CASSPPVSTGAFF.

V and J are TRBV11-3 and TRBJ1-1; unclear D gene. Germline-derived CDR1 and CDR2 are SGHNT and YENEEA. The CDR3 sequence is 15 residues long. V was cut by 0 bases and J by 1 base, with 9 bases left in between. This CDR3 is CASSLEGERNTEAFF. The CDR3 region has the DNA TGTGCCAGCAGCTTAGAGGGAGAGAGGAACACTGAAGCTTTCTTT.

The chain employs TRBV10-3 and TRBJ2-6, with D possibly matching TRBD2 (5 bases). The CDR3 runs 17 residues. Germline CDR1 ENHRY, CDR2 SYGVKD. The V gene lost 0 bases and the J gene lost 12 bases, with 21 bases spanning the gap. For the CDR3, the DNA is TGTGCCATCAGTGAGTCGACTCGAGGTGGAGGCTCAGGCGTCCTGACTTTC. It codes for CAISESTRGGGSGVLTF.

This clone was counted a few times. The chain has TRBV27 and TRBJ1-1; a weak D match, TRBD1 (5 bases). Germline V gene data show CDR1 as MNHEY and CDR2 as SMNVEV (reference sequence). Trimming took 6 bases from V and 3 from J, leaving 20 bases between them. The CDR3 length is 16 residues. The CDR3 loop reads CASSRRPGSYDTEAFF. CDR3 in DNA: TGTGCCAGCAGCCGACGGCCAGGGTCGTACGACACTGAAGCTTTCTTT.

This rearrangement joins TRBV6-5 to TRBJ2-5; D may be TRBD2 (7 bases). Trimming took 6 bases from V and 1 from J, leaving 12 bases between them. The V gene's germline CDR1 is MNHEY and CDR2 SVGAGI. The length of the CDR3 is 14 residues. The CDR3 DNA reads TGTGCCAGCAGCCGGGGGGCCTCCCAAGAGACCCAGTACTTC. Amino acids: CASSRGASQETQYF.

CDR3 protein: CSVVTARPSTDTQYF. The CDR3 nucleotides are TGCAGCGTTGTGACGGCGCGGCCTAGCACAGATACGCAGTATTTT. The chain employs TRBV29-1 and TRBJ2-3; no firm D call. V shed 4 bases and J shed 0 bases, with 14 bases lying between them. Germline V gene lookup returns CDR1 SQVTM and CDR2 ANQGSEA. CDR3 size: 15 residues.

This sequence joins TRBV7-9 and TRBJ2-3; the D gene is possibly TRBD1 (6 bases). The CDR3 runs to 12 residues. V dropped 6 bases and J dropped 4 bases, with 8 bases sitting between them. CDR1 and CDR2 (germline): SEHNR, FQNEAQ (reference sequence). The CDR3 loop reads CASSRGSDTQYF. CDR3 nucleotides: TGTGCCAGCAGTAGGGGGTCAGATACGCAGTATTTT.

V gene TRBV4-1 combines with J gene TRBJ2-7, with 9 bases lining up with TRBD2. This CDR3 spans 14 amino acids. The germline V gene encodes CDR1 MGHRA and CDR2 YSYEKL. The ends lost 3 bases at V and 6 bases at J; junction bases unmatched: 6. The CDR3 loop is CASSHIAGAVEQYF. As DNA, the CDR3 is TGCGCCAGCAGCCACATAGCGGGGGCTGTCGAGCAGTACTTC.

The rearrangement joins TRBV6-5 to TRBJ1-5, with 11 positions matching TRBD1. From germline, CDR1 is MNHEY and CDR2 SVGAGI. Trimming removed 4 bases from V and 7 bases from J; junction bases left unmatched: 6. The CDR3 is 15 amino acids. The CDR3 DNA is TGTGCCAGCAGTTCCGGGACAGGGGGTAGACAGCCCCAGCATTTT. As protein: CASSSGTGGRQPQHF.